This is a list of T cell receptor beta chains from one sample in a study of blood T cell repertoires in COVID-19. The protocol was immunoSEQ multiplex PCR, while the TCRdb copy is restricted to in-frame clones and leaves out a portion. The profile shows around 620,000 clones, about 90% of them singletons. Sequencing input: peripheral blood. The origin of the receptors is a woman aged 18-29 years with acute or convalescent COVID-19. The CDR3 runs from the conserved cysteine through the conserved F or W. The order of the fields is J gene, D gene, clone size, V gene, CDR3 DNA, CDR3 protein. A D gene is named only where the DNA matches it firmly. The size of a clone is reported for some rows only, either as once, few or many, or as a class for expanded clones.

j_call: TRBJ1-5
d_call: .
clone_size: .
v_call: TRBV12-3/TRBV12-4
cdr3_nt: TGTGCCAGCAGTTTAGTGGGGCGCGGGGCCCAGCATTTT
cdr3_aa: CASSLVGRGAQHF

j_call: TRBJ1-2
d_call: .
clone_size: .
v_call: TRBV6-5
cdr3_nt: TGTGCCAGCAGCCCATTCCGGGACATAAGCTATGGCTACACCTTC
cdr3_aa: CASSPFRDISYGYTF

j_call: TRBJ1-2
d_call: .
clone_size: .
v_call: TRBV30
cdr3_nt: TGTGCCTGGAGCGAACAGGGCTATGGCTACACCTTC
cdr3_aa: CAWSEQGYGYTF

j_call: TRBJ1-5
d_call: .
clone_size: .
v_call: TRBV6-5
cdr3_nt: TGTGCCAGCAGTTATCTCGGGTTGAATCAGCCCCAGCATTTT
cdr3_aa: CASSYLGLNQPQHF

j_call: TRBJ1-2
d_call: .
clone_size: .
v_call: TRBV5-1
cdr3_nt: TGCGCCAGCAGCTTGGTGGAGGGCGGCTACACCTTC
cdr3_aa: CASSLVEGGYTF

j_call: TRBJ1-2
d_call: TRBD1
clone_size: once
v_call: TRBV5-4
cdr3_nt: TGTGCCAGCAGCTCCACAGGGGGCGACTATGGCTACACCTTC
cdr3_aa: CASSSTGGDYGYTF

j_call: TRBJ2-3
d_call: TRBD2
clone_size: .
v_call: TRBV4-1
cdr3_nt: TGCGCCAGCAGCCAAGAGTCGGCTCTAGCGGGAAAGATAGATACGCAGTATTTT
cdr3_aa: CASSQESALAGKIDTQYF

j_call: TRBJ2-1
d_call: TRBD1
clone_size: .
v_call: TRBV13
cdr3_nt: TGTGCCAGCAGCGCGGGACAGGTCAGCTCCTACAATGAGCAGTTCTTC
cdr3_aa: CASSAGQVSSYNEQFF

j_call: TRBJ2-6
d_call: .
clone_size: .
v_call: TRBV2
cdr3_nt: TGTGCCAGCAGTGAATCCAGGGCTGGGGCCAACGTCCTGACTTTC
cdr3_aa: CASSESRAGANVLTF

j_call: TRBJ1-1
d_call: .
clone_size: .
v_call: TRBV30
cdr3_nt: TGTGCCTTCTCCCCCCGCCGGGGGGCGAACACTGAAGCTTTCTTT
cdr3_aa: CAFSPRRGANTEAFF

j_call: TRBJ2-3
d_call: TRBD2
clone_size: .
v_call: TRBV19
cdr3_nt: TGTGCCAGTAGTACAGGGACTAGCGGGGGGGTTGGCACAGATACGCAGTATTTT
cdr3_aa: CASSTGTSGGVGTDTQYF

j_call: TRBJ2-7
d_call: TRBD1
clone_size: .
v_call: TRBV28
cdr3_nt: TGTGCCAGCAGTTCGGGGACAGACTTTAAATCCTCCTACGAGCAGTACTTC
cdr3_aa: CASSSGTDFKSSYEQYF

j_call: TRBJ2-4
d_call: TRBD2
clone_size: .
v_call: TRBV7-2
cdr3_nt: TGTGCCAGCACCCCCAGCGGGGGGAAGGGAAACATTCAGTACTTC
cdr3_aa: CASTPSGGKGNIQYF

j_call: TRBJ2-7
d_call: .
clone_size: .
v_call: TRBV21-1
cdr3_nt: TGTGCCAGCAGCAAAGAAGTGGAGGGGCTAGCGTACGAGCAGTACTTC
cdr3_aa: CASSKEVEGLAYEQYF

j_call: TRBJ1-4
d_call: .
clone_size: .
v_call: TRBV30
cdr3_nt: TGTGCCTGGAGTGTAGGGGCCACGACTAATGAAAAACTGTTTTTT
cdr3_aa: CAWSVGATTNEKLFF

j_call: TRBJ2-7
d_call: .
clone_size: .
v_call: TRBV7-9
cdr3_nt: TGTGCCAGCAGCTTAGGCGGGTGGGCCGACGGGCAGTACTTC
cdr3_aa: CASSLGGWADGQYF

j_call: TRBJ1-1
d_call: TRBD1
clone_size: .
v_call: TRBV5-4
cdr3_nt: TGTGCCAGCAGCGAACAGGGGGAAGGCACTGAAGCTTTCTTT
cdr3_aa: CASSEQGEGTEAFF

j_call: TRBJ2-7
d_call: .
clone_size: .
v_call: TRBV7-3
cdr3_nt: TGTGCCAGCAGCTCCCCGAACAGTTCCTACGAGCAGTACTTC
cdr3_aa: CASSSPNSSYEQYF

j_call: TRBJ2-7
d_call: .
clone_size: .
v_call: TRBV27
cdr3_nt: TGTGCCAGCAGTTCCGGTCTCTCCTACGAGCAGTACTTC
cdr3_aa: CASSSGLSYEQYF

j_call: TRBJ1-1
d_call: .
clone_size: once
v_call: TRBV7-9
cdr3_nt: TGTGCCAGCAGCCTGACCGGGAACGGGAACACTGAAGCTTTCTTT
cdr3_aa: CASSLTGNGNTEAFF

j_call: TRBJ1-2
d_call: .
clone_size: .
v_call: TRBV6-2/TRBV6-3
cdr3_nt: TGTGCCAGCAGTTACGATCCGGGAGTGGGCTATGGCTACACCTTC
cdr3_aa: CASSYDPGVGYGYTF

j_call: TRBJ2-1
d_call: TRBD2
clone_size: few
v_call: TRBV2
cdr3_nt: TGTGCCAGCACCGGGGGGCTAGCGGGGGCCGGGTACAATGAGCAGTTCTTC
cdr3_aa: CASTGGLAGAGYNEQFF

j_call: TRBJ1-1
d_call: TRBD1
clone_size: .
v_call: TRBV27
cdr3_nt: TGTGCCAGCAGTCCCTTGACAGGGGGAGCTTTCTTT
cdr3_aa: CASSPLTGGAFF

j_call: TRBJ1-4
d_call: TRBD1
clone_size: .
v_call: TRBV9
cdr3_nt: TGTGCCAGCAGCCAGGGGCCTACAGGGGCTGAAAAACTGTTTTTT
cdr3_aa: CASSQGPTGAEKLFF

j_call: TRBJ1-2
d_call: .
clone_size: .
v_call: TRBV29-1
cdr3_nt: TGCAGCGTCCCGGGCAGGGGAGAACGCTACACCTTC
cdr3_aa: CSVPGRGERYTF

j_call: TRBJ1-6
d_call: .
clone_size: .
v_call: TRBV2
cdr3_nt: TGTGCCAGCAGTGATCCCCTGGACAGCTCTAATTCACCCCTCCACTTT
cdr3_aa: CASSDPLDSSNSPLHF

j_call: TRBJ2-1
d_call: TRBD2
clone_size: .
v_call: TRBV19
cdr3_nt: TGTGCCAGTAGCCTGAGGCTAGCGGGCTACAATGAGCAGTTCTTC
cdr3_aa: CASSLRLAGYNEQFF

j_call: TRBJ1-6
d_call: .
clone_size: .
v_call: TRBV30
cdr3_nt: TGTGCCTGGAGTCGAGAGGCCAGCTCCTATAATTCACCCCTCCACTTT
cdr3_aa: CAWSREASSYNSPLHF

j_call: TRBJ2-3
d_call: TRBD2
clone_size: .
v_call: TRBV11-2
cdr3_nt: TGTGCCAGCAGCTTAGGAAGCGGGGCTAGCACAGATACGCAGTATTTT
cdr3_aa: CASSLGSGASTDTQYF